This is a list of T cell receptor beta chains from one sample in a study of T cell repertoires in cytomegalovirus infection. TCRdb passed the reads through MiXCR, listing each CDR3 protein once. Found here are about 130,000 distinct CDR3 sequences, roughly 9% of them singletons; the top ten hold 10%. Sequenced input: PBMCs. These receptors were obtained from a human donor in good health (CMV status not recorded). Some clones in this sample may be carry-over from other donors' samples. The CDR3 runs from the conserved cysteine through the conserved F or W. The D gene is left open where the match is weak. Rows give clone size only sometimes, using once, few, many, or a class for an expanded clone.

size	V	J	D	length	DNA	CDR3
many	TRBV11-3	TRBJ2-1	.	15	TGTGCCAGCAGCTTAGATCCGCCACCGATTACTGAGCAGTTCTTC	CASSLDPPPITEQFF
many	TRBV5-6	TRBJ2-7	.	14	TGTGCCAGCAGCTTCGGAGGGGGCTCCTACGAGCAGTACTTC	CASSFGGGSYEQYF
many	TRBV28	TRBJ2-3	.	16	TGTGCCAGCAGTTTAGCACTAGCCCTTAGCACAGATACGCAGTATTTT	CASSLALALSTDTQYF
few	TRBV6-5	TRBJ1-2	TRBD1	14	TGTGCCACATGGACAGGGGCACAGTTTACGGGCTACACCTTC	CATWTGAQFTGYTF
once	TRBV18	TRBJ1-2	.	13	TGTGCCAGCTCATCCGACTTCGACTATGGCTACACCTTC	CASSSDFDYGYTF
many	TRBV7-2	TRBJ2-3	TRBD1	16	TGTGCCAGCAGCGCTCGACAGGGGGGGAGCACAGATACGCAGTATTTT	CASSARQGGSTDTQYF
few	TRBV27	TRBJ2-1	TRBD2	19	TGTGCCAGCAGTTCCAGGACTAGCGGGGGGGCCGGTTCCTACAATGAGCAGTTCTTC	CASSSRTSGGAGSYNEQFF
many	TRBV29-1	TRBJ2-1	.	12	TGCAGCGTTGCGCAGTCTTACAATGAGCAGTTCTTC	CSVAQSYNEQFF
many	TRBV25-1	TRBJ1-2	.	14	TGTGCCAGCAGGGGGGTAGGGGCAGGGGATGGCTACACCTTC	CASRGVGAGDGYTF
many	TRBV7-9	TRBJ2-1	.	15	TGTGCCAGCAGCTTAAAGGGGGGGGGGCCGGATGAGCAGTTCTTC	CASSLKGGGPDEQFF
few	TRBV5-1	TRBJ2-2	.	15	TGCGCCAGCAGCTTGGAAGCCTTTTACACCGGGGAGCTGTTTTTT	CASSLEAFYTGELFF
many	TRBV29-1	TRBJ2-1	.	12	TGCAGCGTTAGCAGCTCCTACAATGAGCAGTTCTTC	CSVSSSYNEQFF
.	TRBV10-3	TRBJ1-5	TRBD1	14	TGTGCCATCAGAGGGACAGGGGACAATCAGCCCCAGCATTTT	CAIRGTGDNQPQHF
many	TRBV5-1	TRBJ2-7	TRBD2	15	TGCGCCAGCAGCTTGGCCAGCGGGGGGTGGTACGAGCAGTACTTC	CASSLASGGWYEQYF